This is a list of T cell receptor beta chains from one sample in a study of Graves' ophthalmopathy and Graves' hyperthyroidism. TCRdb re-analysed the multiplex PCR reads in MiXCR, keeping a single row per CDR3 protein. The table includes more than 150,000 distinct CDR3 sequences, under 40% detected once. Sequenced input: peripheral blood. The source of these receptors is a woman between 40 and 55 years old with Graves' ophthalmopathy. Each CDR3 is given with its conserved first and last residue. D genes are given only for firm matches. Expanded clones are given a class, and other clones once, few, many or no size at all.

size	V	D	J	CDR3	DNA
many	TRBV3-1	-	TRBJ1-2	CASSQDRGDGHTF	TGTGCCAGCAGCCAAGACCGGGGAGATGGCCACACCTTC
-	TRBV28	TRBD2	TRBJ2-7	CASSPLAGELSYEQYF	TGTGCCAGCAGCCCCTTAGCGGGAGAACTCTCCTACGAGCAGTACTTC
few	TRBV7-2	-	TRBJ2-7	CASSLGSVRGGEQYF	TGTGCCAGCAGCTTAGGATCGGTTCGGGGCGGCGAGCAGTACTTC
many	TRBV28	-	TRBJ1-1	CASSPHSAPRAEAFF	TGTGCCAGCAGTCCACATTCCGCCCCAAGGGCTGAAGCTTTCTTT
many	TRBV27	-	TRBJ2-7	CASSFNSVYEQYF	TGTGCCAGCAGTTTTAACAGCGTCTACGAGCAGTACTTC
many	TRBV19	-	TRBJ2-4	CASSSQGRDIQYF	TGTGCCAGTAGTTCCCAGGGCCGGGACATTCAGTACTTC
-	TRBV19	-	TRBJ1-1	CASSIAAKVGAFF	TGTGCCAGTAGTATAGCAGCGAAGGTCGGAGCTTTCTTT
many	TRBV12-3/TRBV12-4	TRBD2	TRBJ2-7	CASSLRGGIAYEQYF	TGTGCCAGCAGTTTGCGGGGGGGCATTGCCTACGAGCAGTACTTC
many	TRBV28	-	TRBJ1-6	CASSSIRSHRYSPLHF	TGTGCCAGCAGTAGTATCCGGTCGCACCGTTATTCACCCCTCCACTTT
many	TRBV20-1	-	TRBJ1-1	CSARGNRQHTEAFF	TGCAGTGCTAGAGGGAACCGACAGCACACTGAAGCTTTCTTT
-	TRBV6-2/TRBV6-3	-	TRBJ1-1	CASSSAGRNTEAFF	TGTGCCAGCAGCTCCGCGGGACGCAACACTGAAGCTTTCTTT
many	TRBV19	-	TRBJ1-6	CASSRSPVDPYSPLHF	TGTGCCAGTAGTCGCTCTCCAGTGGACCCCTATTCACCCCTCCACTTT
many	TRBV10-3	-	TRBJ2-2	CAIRAGRDTGELFF	TGTGCCATCAGGGCCGGGAGAGACACCGGGGAGCTGTTTTTT
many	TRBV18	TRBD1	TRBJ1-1	CASSNNRGVNTEAFF	TGTGCCAGCTCAAATAACAGGGGAGTGAACACTGAAGCTTTCTTT
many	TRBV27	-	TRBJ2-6	CASSRSVGANVLTF	TGTGCCAGCAGTCGATCAGTTGGGGCCAACGTCCTGACTTTC
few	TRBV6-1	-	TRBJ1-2	CASNDGDGYTF	TGTGCCAGCAATGACGGGGATGGCTACACCTTC
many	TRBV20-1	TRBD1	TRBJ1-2	CSAATGQATNYGYTF	TGCAGTGCCGCGACTGGACAGGCGACTAACTATGGCTACACCTTC
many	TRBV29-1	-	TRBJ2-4	CSVERLEKNIQYF	TGCAGCGTTGAACGGCTAGAGAAAAACATTCAGTACTTC
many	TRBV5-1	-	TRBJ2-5	CASSLNGGGARETQYF	TGCGCCAGCAGCTTGAACGGTGGGGGGGCCCGAGAGACCCAGTACTTC
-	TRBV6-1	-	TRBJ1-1	CASSVPRRGVEAFF	TGTGCCAGCAGTGTTCCCCGACGGGGGGTTGAAGCTTTCTTT
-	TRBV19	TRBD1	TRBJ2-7	CASSIGRDRKQYF	TGTGCCAGTAGTATAGGCCGGGACAGAAAGCAGTACTTC
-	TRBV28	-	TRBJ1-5	CASTTGSNQPQHF	TGTGCCAGCACTACAGGCAGCAATCAGCCCCAGCATTTT
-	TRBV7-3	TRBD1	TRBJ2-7	CASSVGQGSYEQYF	TGTGCCAGCAGCGTAGGACAGGGATCCTACGAGCAGTACTTC
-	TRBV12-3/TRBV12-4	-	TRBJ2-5	CASSLGSQAETQYF	TGTGCCAGCAGTTTAGGCAGCCAGGCAGAGACCCAGTACTTC
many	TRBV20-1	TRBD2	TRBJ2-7	CSARDSGGAVQYF	TGCAGTGCTAGAGATAGCGGGGGGGCCGTGCAGTACTTC